This TCR beta chain was captured in a study of identical twins. Whole-study results and caveats: Researchers reported excess low generation probability among twin-shared out-of-frame alpha sequences. Part of the zero-insertion signal could reflect confounding by invariant MAIT and iNKT cells.

To note about this clonotype: Antigen unknown.

TCRdb redid the calling of the 5' RACE reads with MiXCR, one entry per CDR3 protein. The repertoire holds 250,000 to 350,000 distinct CDR3 sequences, approximately 8.5% seen once, with more than 2% in the top ten. Per germline, CDR1 MNHEY and CDR2 SVGAGI. The CDR3 covers 18 residues. The ends lost 2 bases at V and 0 bases at J; junction bases unmatched: 10. These data are also associated with another study on yellow fever vaccine responses in identical twins.

What was sequenced was memory (CD45RO+) T cells sorted from blood. J is TRBJ2-1 and V is TRBV6-5, with TRBD2 matching over 7 bases. The TCR originated in a woman between 18 and 30 years old in good health. The chain's CDR3 is CASSYLPLGGSSYNEQFF. The CDR3, as DNA: TGTGCCAGCAGTTACCTCCCCCTGGGCGGGAGCTCCTACAATGAGCAGTTCTTC.